This section outlines one T cell receptor beta chain sequence together with its context. The data are from a study of blood T cell repertoires in COVID-19. At the level of the study: Whether acute or convalescent, the COVID-19 samples came from the United States, Italy and Spain. T cells, B-cell-depleted T cells, or PBMCs provided the cDNA or gDNA that served as material.

The CDR3 has 14 residues. V lost 4 bases to trimming and J lost 2 bases, with 11 bases between them. In germline, CDR1 is LGHDT, CDR2 YNNKEL (reference sequence). Sequencing was performed with immunoSEQ multiplex PCR; in TCRdb, only in-frame clones are kept and a portion is missing. The profile shows 150,000 or so clones, 65% to 85% of them singletons. The source of this sequence is a man between 60 and 75 years old with active or convalescent COVID-19. V usage is TRBV3-1 (or the pseudogene TRBV3-2) and J usage is TRBJ1-2; D might be TRBD1 (6 bases). Sequenced input: peripheral blood. CDR3 amino acids: CASSLITGNYGYTF. The CDR3 DNA reads TGTGCCAGCAGCCTGATTACAGGGAACTATGGCTACACCTTC.